This T cell receptor (beta chain) was obtained from a study of cytomegalovirus exposure and HLA in healthy donors (dated by TCRdb to 2017 to 2019). Looking at the study overall: According to an earlier analysis of 450 to 650 of the donors, some 170 million T cells yielded 117 million unique TCR beta sequences and 276 Gb of sequence data. Alongside the repertoire data, information on donor age, sex, ethnicity and CMV serostatus was compiled. Across some 400 genotyped donors of the cohort, an average of approximately 220,000 unique TCR beta nucleotide sequences per donor were sequenced, and 15% to 20% of those sequences were non-productive. An earlier analysis of around 540 of the donors applied high-throughput TCR beta sequencing to assess whether each TCR beta V gene segment acted as functional or pseudogenic. Class I and class II HLA loci were covered by the typing at four-digit resolution. The number of donors typed differed by locus, with 629-630 for A, B, C, DRB1 and DQB1, roughly 520 for DQA1, over 600 for DPA1, and about 450 for DPB1. The study aimed to test whether signatures of past pathogen exposure could be identified by cataloging public T cell receptors. An early release that covered more than 550 HLA-typed donors contained around 300 gigabases of sequencing data and some 87 million unique TCR sequences. In a later genetic analysis, genome-wide SNP genotypes for about 55% of the roughly 700 donors were used, and that subset was treated as a discovery cohort. High-throughput TCR immunosequencing, statistical association of individual TCRs with disease status, and machine learning were combined to predict cytomegalovirus infection status. Every discovery cohort repertoire had been produced on one sequencing platform. Besides the first cohort of 666 subjects, a separate validation cohort made up of 120 different subjects was used. Roughly five DR-DQ haplotypes were handled as single units for association and clustering because linkage in the cohort was strong. Of the roughly 400 genotyped donors, 65% to 90% fell in the genetic ancestry cluster associated with self-reported Caucasian donors. In a later analysis, previously published TCR beta repertoires from 500 to 750 donors were re-analyzed and high-resolution HLA genotyping was added so that TCR occurrence patterns could be studied. The study used immunosequencing to profile the T cell repertoires of approximately 640 subjects and linked those repertoires to cytomegalovirus serostatus. In the later analysis, no new phenotypic data were used to find candidate immune exposures; instead, reliance was placed on TCR beta sequences and their occurrence across donors. The paper's findings and limits, for the study overall: Strong co-occurrence of HLA alleles, especially DR and DQ, made assigning TCR associations to individual alleles difficult. Roughly uniform sequencing depth across donors was assumed in presence/absence analyses, although this assumption may not hold. The study gave a list of 150 to 200 TCR beta chains associated with cytomegalovirus. In a later analysis, most CMV-associated TCR beta chains were found to appear HLA-restricted, with HLA associations seemingly driven largely by CMV exposure. In a later analysis, 16,951 TCR beta sequences were associated with specific HLA alleles at a false discovery rate of 0.05. V-gene and J-gene trimming of TCR beta chains was associated with a missense DCLRE1C variant in a later genetic analysis, and the association was replicated in an independent cohort. A further reported finding was that TCR beta sequences accurately predicted the HLA-A and HLA-B alleles for most subjects in the first cohort. The earlier analysis of some 540 of the donors excluded approximately 15 rarely observed V segments, including chromosome 9 orphons, because counts were too low. CMV serostatus was the only immune exposure information available for the cohort. Compared with equally common non-associated chains, HLA-associated TCR beta chains in a later analysis were more clonally expanded and had lower generation probabilities. Correlated functional status among segregating V segments might be attributable to linkage disequilibrium, but an unknown experimental factor could not be ruled out. In a later analysis, several top co-occurrence clusters were reported to appear linked to parvovirus B19, influenza, CMV and Epstein-Barr virus. Three of the identified cytomegalovirus-associated TCR beta chains were confirmed in vitro to be specific for cytomegalovirus antigens. In an earlier analysis of over 550 of the donors, most TCR beta V segments were observed in productive rearrangements about 90% or about 30% of the time, broadly matching IMGT annotations. A cluster of highly shared sequence variants was judged likely to be a technical artifact of the sequencing pipeline. A later genetic analysis reported fewer N-insertions in productive TCRs among donors in an Asian-associated ancestry cluster than the roughly 690-donor mean. According to a later analysis, TCR association rates differed among HLA loci, with DRB1 alleles showing the most associated TCRs and HLA-C alleles showing the fewest. In both the original and validation cohorts, the classifier was reported to diagnose cytomegalovirus status with high specificity and sensitivity. The cohort was sequenced for TCR beta chains only, and without alpha or paired-chain data the features that could be detected were limited. Some IMGT-functional V segments, including TRBV6-2 and TRBV6-3, could not be distinguished by the 87-base-pair reads and were therefore excluded. Most TCR sequences were observed very rarely across donors, whereas some public TCRs were present in many individuals. It was suggested by the authors that the approach could potentially be generalized to other disease states and immunological phenotypes. Because HLA typing was unavailable for some donors at each locus, only the typed subset was used in association tests.

In total, over 600 healthy bone marrow donors made up the cohort. Cohort members were all nominally healthy when sampled, although unrecorded immune exposures were likely present. The donor was CMV seronegative and was included in the group of about 400 seronegative cohort members. A peripheral blood sample was provided by each donor, and peripheral blood mononuclear cells were used for TCR beta sequencing. Genomic DNA was extracted from the blood cell samples with the Qiagen DNeasy Blood Extraction Kit. Reading from cysteine to phenylalanine, the CDR3 counts 11 amino acids. Only the CDR3 DNA is retained, 33 bases long and in frame from the first base. The germline V gene specifies SQVTM as CDR1 and ANQGSEA as CDR2. V lost 8 bases and J lost 6 bases, and the count of bases not matched to a germline gene is 6. Receptor amplification or capture employed the immunoSEQ multiplex PCR assay. A mixture of 60 forward primers for TCR Vbeta segments and 13 reverse primers for TCR Jbeta segments was used in the multiplex PCR. Amplification of the CDR3 region of rearranged TCR beta genes was performed with a multiplex PCR assay on genomic DNA. The amplified TCR beta libraries were sequenced on the Illumina HiSeq System as 87-base-pair reads. Regarding the original processing steps: A later analysis tallied 75 million to 95 million unique TCR beta chains across the 666 repertoires, and around 10 million of those chains were shared by two or more donors. To remove PCR and sequencing errors, raw reads were error-corrected and collapsed into unique sequences using a nearest-neighbor algorithm that merged closely related sequences. V, D and J gene segments were assigned by aligning CDR3 sequences to IMGT reference sequences. Each retained sequence needed at least a six-nucleotide match to both a V gene segment and a J gene segment. Rearrangements were classified as productive when the CDR3 lacked stop codons and remained in frame with V and J, and all other rearrangements were classified as non-productive. Following IMGT convention, CDR3 was defined as the stretch from the second conserved V-encoded cysteine up to the conserved J-encoded phenylalanine. In an earlier analysis of more than 550 of the donors, sequences lacking an unambiguous match to a single V gene segment were excluded. In an earlier analysis of more than 500 of the donors, a V segment was called functional when productive rearrangements were above 56.7%, and segregating when the standard deviation between donors exceeded 5%. To diagnose cytomegalovirus status from the catalog of TCR beta chain sequences, a statistical classification framework was built. V and J gene assignment, in a later analysis, came from comparing TCR nucleotide sequences with IMGT/GENE-DB human TR gene sequences. Using the TCRdist pipeline, a later analysis assigned CDR3 sequences along with most-parsimonious VDJ recombination scenarios. In a later analysis, each TCR beta chain was defined by its CDR3 amino acid sequence together with its V-gene family, and reads without a unique V-gene family were excluded. As a way to deal with suspected cross-contamination and a sequencing artifact, a later analysis dropped hundreds of nucleotide sequences that were highly shared and had low generation probability. A later analysis calculated a clonal expansion index for each public chain from normalized within-repertoire ranks of inferred template counts. Generation probabilities in a later analysis came from a VDJ recombination model fitted to out-of-frame rearrangements, and those results were checked against IGoR. In a later analysis, hypergeometric tests were used to score TCR-TCR, TCR-HLA and TCR-CMV co-occurrence, with a repertoire-size bias correction applied to TCR pairs. To estimate false discovery rates, a later analysis permuted the HLA or CMV assignments 20 times. In a later analysis, co-occurring TCRs were grouped with DBSCAN, and TCRdist sequence similarity was added when clustering was performed within HLA-allele-positive subsets. For co-occurrence clustering, repertoires with fewer than 30,000 or more than 120,000 public chains were excluded, along with about five repertoires with anomalous nucleotide sharing. Sourced from immuneACCESS, this table was stored by TCRdb with only in-frame sequences that have V and J called. A share of the clones is absent; for the studies checked, an unresolved V gene accounts for under half, and the remainder has no known explanation. Clonal size and the V and J genes are those of that table, whereas D and trimming came from the DNA. The sample table contains 130,000 to 150,000 clones; only one count was recorded for about 64% of them. Together, the top ten hold roughly 4% of the sample.

Notes on this clone: The target of this receptor is not known. Per-base qualities were not stored, and no clone one base away is much larger.

The receptor chain draws on TRBV29-1 and TRBJ1-2; a stretch of 7 junction bases matches TRBD1. The source is a man aged 60 to 75 in good health and CMV-seronegative. The specimen was PBMCs. CDR3 region: CSLTTGNGYTF. The DNA sequence reads TGCAGCCTGACGACAGGGAATGGCTACACCTTC.